This TCR beta chain was sequenced for a study of shared clonotypes between healthy human individuals (dated by TCRdb to the early 2020s). With respect to the entire study: A couple of women and a few men aged 18 to 49 years were included in the cohort. For each donor, three plates each were used for CD4 naive and CD4 memory, two plates were used for CD8 naive, and one plate was used for CD8 memory. To estimate repertoire size and how much clonotype sharing occurs between individuals, the study deeply sequenced the blood TCR repertoires of five or six healthy adults. To increase sequencing depth and limit assay-specific biases, TCR repertoire library preparation and sequencing were carried out by different laboratories using diverse techniques. Between about 0.8 and 9 billion PBMCs per donor were obtained by leukapheresis.

Comment on this clone: This clone's antigen is unknown. Base quality data are lacking; no much larger clone is found one base away.

Beyond this particular receptor, the publication reports: Across a few donors, roughly 5.4% of naive CD4, roughly 3.4% of naive CD8, 2.3% of memory CD4, and approximately 0.4% of memory CD8 clonotypes were shared. Naive subsets generally had larger estimated clonotype richness than memory subsets. Sampling was limited to blood, and TCR repertoires in tissue likely differ from TCR repertoires in blood. Clonotypes shared by all four sorted-subset donors showed higher generation probabilities than non-shared clonotypes. Even with the large sequencing depth, rarefaction of the sorted-subset datasets indicated that sequencing was incomplete. The genetic and exposure-history diversity represented was limited by the small number of donors. Based on pairwise subsampling, the degree of clonotype sharing among donors was expected to be affected by sequencing depth.

TCR CDR3 regions were amplified from genomic DNA by multiplex PCR using the deep immunoSEQ assay. Extracted genomic DNA from each cell subset was distributed evenly across all wells of several immunoSEQ 96-well plates, and each plate was treated as a replicate. Each replicate PCR for sorted subsets received roughly 0.2 ug genomic DNA, equal to tens of thousands of T cell genomes. Purified libraries were quantified with a Qubit 3.0 fluorometer, sized on a Bioanalyzer 2100, and re-quantified with the KAPA Library Quantification kit. Every immunoSEQ 96-well plate was sequenced on a separate single-read 150-cycle Illumina NextSeq 550 flow cell. Processing in the source paper ran as follows. Because only junctional sequences without quality scores were contained in the immunoSEQ output, filtering matching that applied to full-length reads could not be performed. Sequences were annotated with PyIR, a Python wrapper for IgBLAST v1.9, and V/J genes and CDR3 were assigned using IMGT germline references. Any read was removed if the V/J assignment was weak (E-value above 1e-6), the CDR3 was missing, or the read contained stop codons, out-of-frame junctions, or ambiguous translated residues. A V3J clonotype was defined by an identical inferred V gene, J gene, and CDR3 amino acid sequence. To compute the percentage overlap between repertoires, the number of shared unique clonotypes was divided by the size of the smaller repertoire. RTK rarefaction, the Chao1 estimator, and Recon v2.1 estimates of unobserved clonotypes were used to assess repertoire richness. For all TCRbeta clonotypes obtained by the gDNA method from four donors, generation probabilities were computed with OLGA. Not all clones reach the TCRdb copy of this immuneACCESS table, which keeps in-frame sequences only. Checked studies attribute under half of the gap to unresolved V genes and leave the rest unexplained. The V and J calls and clone size were taken over from that table, and D and trimming were inferred from the DNA. This sample lists some 380,000 clones; about 97% were detected once. The ten largest clones represent 0.32% of the sample.

Donors were healthy HIV-negative adults with no recently reported acute infections or vaccinations. Every donor was a Caucasian adult living in Nashville, Tennessee, USA. CD8 memory samples were composed of magnetically selected CD45RO+ cells combined with CCR7-negative CD45RA+ effector memory (TemRA) cells. Blood was obtained by leukapheresis, after which PBMCs were separated by Ficoll-Histopaque density gradient centrifugation and cryopreserved in liquid nitrogen vapor phase. Purity and quantity of every magnetically sorted T cell population were checked by analytical flow cytometry. Genomic DNA was isolated from each sorted fraction and quantified by UV absorbance on a Nanodrop 2000c. The CDR3 goes from the cysteine to the phenylalanine over 12 residues. Only CDR3 DNA remains: 36 bases, in frame from the first base. The junction carries 13 bases between V and J, which are trimmed by 7 bases and 7 bases respectively. Via the germline V gene (reference sequence), CDR1 is LNHDA and CDR2 SQIVND.

Recombination joined TRBV19 with TRBJ1-1; the D gene cannot be resolved reliably. This TCR came from a man aged 30 to 45 in good health. The sample was memory CD8+ T cells sorted from blood. Interpreted using the paper, the cell subset or site label stands for: CD45RO+ cells pooled with CCR7-negative TemRA cells. CDR3 protein: CASKLGRNEAFF. The DNA sequence reads TGTGCCAGTAAACTGGGAAGGAATGAAGCTTTCTTT.